A selection of T cell receptor beta chains follows, all from one sample in a study of shared clonotypes between healthy human individuals. Only in-frame clones appear in the TCRdb table, and some are missing; sequencing was by immunoSEQ multiplex PCR. The table lists 2 million to 3 million clones, roughly 93% of them singletons, with 0.36% in the top ten. Source material: naive CD4+ T cells from PBMCs. The source of these receptors is a man between 18 and 35 years old in good health. Some clones in this sample may be carry-over from other donors' samples. CDR3s include the opening cysteine and the closing phenylalanine or tryptophan. The D gene is left open where the match is weak. Expanded clones get a size class; other rows say once, few or many, or leave the size out.

CDR3 protein: CATRIGTSGNEQYF
CDR3 DNA: TGTGCCACCCGAATAGGGACTAGCGGGAACGAGCAGTACTTC
J gene: TRBJ2-7
clone size: NA
V gene: TRBV19
D gene: TRBD2

CDR3 protein: CAISDPRKGDDEQFF
CDR3 DNA: TGTGCCATCAGTGACCCCCGAAAAGGAGACGATGAGCAGTTCTTC
J gene: TRBJ2-1
clone size: NA
V gene: TRBV10-3
D gene: NA

CDR3 protein: CASSLDLYEQYF
CDR3 DNA: TGCGCCAGCAGCTTAGACCTCTACGAGCAGTACTTC
J gene: TRBJ2-7
clone size: NA
V gene: TRBV5-1
D gene: NA

CDR3 protein: CASSPEGPDTQYF
CDR3 DNA: TGTGCCAGCTCACCAGAAGGTCCGGATACGCAGTATTTT
J gene: TRBJ2-3
clone size: NA
V gene: TRBV18
D gene: NA

CDR3 protein: CSVESPLAGTSGANVLTF
CDR3 DNA: TGCAGCGTTGAGAGTCCGCTAGCGGGGACCTCTGGGGCCAACGTCCTGACTTTC
J gene: TRBJ2-6
clone size: NA
V gene: TRBV29-1
D gene: TRBD2

CDR3 protein: CASSRGQGSRYEQYF
CDR3 DNA: TGTGCCAGCAGCCGAGGACAGGGTAGTCGCTACGAGCAGTACTTC
J gene: TRBJ2-7
clone size: NA
V gene: TRBV5-6
D gene: TRBD1

CDR3 protein: CASSPGLGNEQFF
CDR3 DNA: TGTGCCAGCAGCCCGGGCCTTGGGAATGAGCAGTTCTTC
J gene: TRBJ2-1
clone size: NA
V gene: TRBV7-7
D gene: NA

CDR3 protein: CASSLDMNTEAFF
CDR3 DNA: TGTGCCAGCAGCTTAGACATGAACACTGAAGCTTTCTTT
J gene: TRBJ1-1
clone size: NA
V gene: TRBV7-2
D gene: NA

CDR3 protein: CASSPTGYYGYTF
CDR3 DNA: TGTGCCAGCAGTCCGACAGGGTACTATGGCTACACCTTC
J gene: TRBJ1-2
clone size: NA
V gene: TRBV28
D gene: TRBD1

CDR3 protein: CASSLSRGRGETQYF
CDR3 DNA: TGTGCCAGCAGCTTAAGCAGGGGGCGTGGGGAGACCCAGTACTTC
J gene: TRBJ2-5
clone size: NA
V gene: TRBV7-3
D gene: TRBD1

CDR3 protein: CASSYTGTLYGYTF
CDR3 DNA: TGTGCCAGCAGTTATACCGGGACTCTCTATGGCTACACCTTC
J gene: TRBJ1-2
clone size: NA
V gene: TRBV28
D gene: NA

CDR3 protein: CASSLVGRGVEHQPQHF
CDR3 DNA: TGTGCCAGCAGCTTAGTTGGTCGGGGGGTGGAACATCAGCCCCAGCATTTT
J gene: TRBJ1-5
clone size: NA
V gene: TRBV11-3
D gene: NA

CDR3 protein: CASSLLGQQETQYF
CDR3 DNA: TGTGCCAGCAGCTTACTGGGACAGCAAGAGACCCAGTACTTC
J gene: TRBJ2-5
clone size: NA
V gene: TRBV7-3
D gene: TRBD1

CDR3 protein: CASSSSGSSYEQYF
CDR3 DNA: TGTGCCAGCAGCTCTAGCGGGAGCTCCTACGAGCAGTACTTC
J gene: TRBJ2-7
clone size: NA
V gene: TRBV5-4
D gene: TRBD2

CDR3 protein: CASNPWGGEETQYF
CDR3 DNA: TGTGCCAGCAACCCATGGGGGGGAGAGGAGACCCAGTACTTC
J gene: TRBJ2-5
clone size: NA
V gene: TRBV5-4
D gene: TRBD2

CDR3 protein: CASSSGRTGSQPQHF
CDR3 DNA: TGTGCCAGCAGTTCGGGACGGACAGGGAGTCAGCCCCAGCATTTT
J gene: TRBJ1-5
clone size: NA
V gene: TRBV27
D gene: TRBD1

CDR3 protein: CASSLSRYQETQYF
CDR3 DNA: TGTGCCAGCAGTTTATCGCGGTACCAAGAGACCCAGTACTTC
J gene: TRBJ2-5
clone size: NA
V gene: TRBV28
D gene: NA

CDR3 protein: CASTGGPNYGYTF
CDR3 DNA: TGTGCCAGCACAGGGGGACCAAACTATGGCTACACCTTC
J gene: TRBJ1-2
clone size: NA
V gene: TRBV6-1
D gene: TRBD1

CDR3 protein: CASSPTGVERNIQYF
CDR3 DNA: TGTGCCAGCAGTCCGACAGGGGTCGAAAGGAACATTCAGTACTTC
J gene: TRBJ2-4
clone size: NA
V gene: TRBV6-5
D gene: TRBD1

CDR3 protein: CASSRRTGDNYGYTF
CDR3 DNA: TGTGCCAGCAGTAGACGAACAGGGGACAACTATGGCTACACCTTC
J gene: TRBJ1-2
clone size: NA
V gene: TRBV6-5
D gene: TRBD1

CDR3 protein: CASSEGQYYGYTF
CDR3 DNA: TGTGCCAGCAGTGAGGGACAGTACTATGGCTACACCTTC
J gene: TRBJ1-2
clone size: NA
V gene: TRBV6-1
D gene: TRBD1

CDR3 protein: CASSGADRETQYF
CDR3 DNA: TGCGCCAGCAGCGGGGCTGACCGGGAGACCCAGTACTTC
J gene: TRBJ2-5
clone size: NA
V gene: TRBV5-1
D gene: NA

CDR3 protein: CAWSSFPWRELFF
CDR3 DNA: TGTGCCTGGAGCTCCTTTCCCTGGCGGGAGCTGTTTTTT
J gene: TRBJ2-2
clone size: NA
V gene: TRBV30
D gene: NA

CDR3 protein: CASSLSSAGASSYTF
CDR3 DNA: TGTGCCAGTAGTTTATCGTCGGCAGGGGCTAGTAGCTACACCTTC
J gene: TRBJ1-2
clone size: NA
V gene: TRBV27
D gene: NA

CDR3 protein: CASSSTWEDTQYF
CDR3 DNA: TGTGCCAGCAGCTCCACTTGGGAGGATACGCAGTATTTT
J gene: TRBJ2-3
clone size: once
V gene: TRBV5-4
D gene: NA

CDR3 protein: CASSLHVGLAGVGQYF
CDR3 DNA: TGTGCCAGCAGCCTCCACGTTGGACTAGCGGGCGTCGGGCAGTACTTC
J gene: TRBJ2-7
clone size: NA
V gene: TRBV7-3
D gene: TRBD2

CDR3 protein: CASSLIAGGNTGELFF
CDR3 DNA: TGTGCCAGCAGTTTAATAGCGGGAGGGAACACCGGGGAGCTGTTTTTT
J gene: TRBJ2-2
clone size: NA
V gene: TRBV27
D gene: TRBD2

CDR3 protein: CASSLGYRSNTEAFF
CDR3 DNA: TGCGCCAGCAGCTTGGGTTACAGGTCGAACACTGAAGCTTTCTTT
J gene: TRBJ1-1
clone size: NA
V gene: TRBV5-1
D gene: NA

CDR3 protein: CASSYGGRANTGELFF
CDR3 DNA: TGTGCCAGCAGCTACGGCGGGAGGGCGAACACCGGGGAGCTGTTTTTT
J gene: TRBJ2-2
clone size: NA
V gene: TRBV7-2
D gene: TRBD2

CDR3 protein: CASSSTDRRYEQYF
CDR3 DNA: TGTGCCAGCAGCTCCACCGACAGAAGATACGAGCAGTACTTC
J gene: TRBJ2-7
clone size: few
V gene: TRBV11-2
D gene: NA

CDR3 protein: CASSRGGAGNTIYF
CDR3 DNA: TGTGCCAGCAGCCGGGGGGGTGCTGGAAACACCATATATTTT
J gene: TRBJ1-3
clone size: NA
V gene: TRBV7-9
D gene: NA

CDR3 protein: CASSYRSGAAYEQYF
CDR3 DNA: TGTGCCAGCAGTTACCGCTCGGGGGCAGCCTACGAGCAGTACTTC
J gene: TRBJ2-7
clone size: NA
V gene: TRBV6-5
D gene: NA

CDR3 protein: CASSGEFSRKLLNEKLFF
CDR3 DNA: TGTGCCAGCAGTGGGGAGTTCTCCAGGAAACTCCTTAATGAAAAACTGTTTTTT
J gene: TRBJ1-4
clone size: NA
V gene: TRBV25-1
D gene: NA

CDR3 protein: CSVQGLGGANVLTF
CDR3 DNA: TGCAGCGTTCAGGGTTTGGGTGGGGCCAACGTCCTGACTTTC
J gene: TRBJ2-6
clone size: NA
V gene: TRBV29-1
D gene: NA

CDR3 protein: CASSQEVIRQGNYNSPLHF
CDR3 DNA: TGCGCCAGCAGCCAAGAAGTTATAAGACAGGGGAACTATAATTCACCCCTCCACTTT
J gene: TRBJ1-6
clone size: NA
V gene: TRBV4-1
D gene: TRBD1

CDR3 protein: CASSLEGPVAGELFF
CDR3 DNA: TGTGCCAGCAGCTTGGAGGGCCCGGTTGCCGGGGAGCTGTTTTTT
J gene: TRBJ2-2
clone size: NA
V gene: TRBV7-3
D gene: NA

CDR3 protein: CASSSQGARSGYTF
CDR3 DNA: TGTGCCAGCAGTTCACAGGGGGCGCGGAGTGGCTACACCTTC
J gene: TRBJ1-2
clone size: NA
V gene: TRBV27
D gene: TRBD1

CDR3 protein: CSAREDTRLFF
CDR3 DNA: TGCAGTGCTAGAGAGGACACACGACTGTTTTTT
J gene: TRBJ1-4
clone size: NA
V gene: TRBV20-1
D gene: NA

CDR3 protein: CAGSTPGQGAYEQYF
CDR3 DNA: TGTGCCGGTTCCACGCCGGGACAGGGGGCTTACGAGCAGTACTTC
J gene: TRBJ2-7
clone size: NA
V gene: TRBV30
D gene: TRBD1

CDR3 protein: CASSTRRGLVGTEAFF
CDR3 DNA: TGTGCCAGTAGTACCAGGAGGGGGCTGGTGGGCACTGAAGCTTTCTTT
J gene: TRBJ1-1
clone size: once
V gene: TRBV19
D gene: TRBD1

CDR3 protein: CASSLGQYYGYTF
CDR3 DNA: TGTGCCAGCAGCTTAGGGCAGTACTATGGCTACACCTTC
J gene: TRBJ1-2
clone size: NA
V gene: TRBV7-6
D gene: NA

CDR3 protein: CASSRPGQGDGYTF
CDR3 DNA: TGTGCCAGCAGCCGGCCGGGACAGGGGGATGGCTACACCTTC
J gene: TRBJ1-2
clone size: NA
V gene: TRBV5-4
D gene: TRBD1

CDR3 protein: CASSQLANYGYTF
CDR3 DNA: TGTGCCAGTTCCCAGTTAGCTAACTATGGCTACACCTTC
J gene: TRBJ1-2
clone size: NA
V gene: TRBV6-1
D gene: NA

CDR3 protein: CASSRNLAGGTGELFF
CDR3 DNA: TGCGCCAGCAGCCGTAATTTAGCGGGAGGCACCGGGGAGCTGTTTTTT
J gene: TRBJ2-2
clone size: NA
V gene: TRBV4-1
D gene: TRBD2

CDR3 protein: CASSYEGVGGYTF
CDR3 DNA: TGTGCCAGCAGTTATGAAGGGGTGGGAGGCTACACCTTC
J gene: TRBJ1-2
clone size: NA
V gene: TRBV6-6
D gene: NA

CDR3 protein: CASSRGGLAPRAGTDTQYF
CDR3 DNA: TGCGCCAGCAGCCGAGGGGGGCTAGCCCCACGAGCTGGCACAGATACGCAGTATTTT
J gene: TRBJ2-3
clone size: once
V gene: TRBV5-1
D gene: NA

CDR3 protein: CASSRGQARTEAFF
CDR3 DNA: TGTGCCAGCAGCAGAGGACAGGCAAGGACTGAAGCTTTCTTT
J gene: TRBJ1-1
clone size: NA
V gene: TRBV25-1
D gene: TRBD1

CDR3 protein: CASSYAGTDTQYF
CDR3 DNA: TGTGCCAGCAGTTACGCGGGAACAGATACGCAGTATTTT
J gene: TRBJ2-3
clone size: NA
V gene: TRBV6-6
D gene: NA

CDR3 protein: CASSLRESGELFF
CDR3 DNA: TGCGCCAGCAGCTTGAGGGAATCCGGGGAGCTGTTTTTT
J gene: TRBJ2-2
clone size: NA
V gene: TRBV5-1
D gene: NA

CDR3 protein: CASSLRIGRQVPGYGYTF
CDR3 DNA: TGTGCCAGCAGCCTCCGAATAGGAAGACAGGTCCCTGGCTATGGCTACACCTTC
J gene: TRBJ1-2
clone size: NA
V gene: TRBV28
D gene: NA

CDR3 protein: CASTPVGTVSTDTQYF
CDR3 DNA: TGTGCCAGCACCCCAGTAGGGACGGTGAGCACAGATACGCAGTATTTT
J gene: TRBJ2-3
clone size: once
V gene: TRBV5-4
D gene: NA

CDR3 protein: CASSLGDVSADTQYF
CDR3 DNA: TGTGCCAGCAGCTTAGGGGACGTTAGCGCAGATACGCAGTATTTT
J gene: TRBJ2-3
clone size: NA
V gene: TRBV7-9
D gene: NA

CDR3 protein: CASRELGQGRINEQFF
CDR3 DNA: TGTGCCAGCAGGGAACTCGGACAGGGTAGAATCAATGAGCAGTTCTTC
J gene: TRBJ2-1
clone size: once
V gene: TRBV28
D gene: TRBD1